This TCR beta chain was sequenced during a study of blood T cell repertoires in COVID-19. Study-level background: Acute and convalescent COVID-19 specimens originated in the United States, Italy and Spain. PBMCs, B-cell-depleted T cells, or T cells provided the cDNA or gDNA that made up the material.

Per the original data handling: Estimation of nucleated cell counts was performed using reference gene primer amplification. Some clones are missing from TCRdb's copy, which holds only in-frame ones; the method was immunoSEQ multiplex PCR. The D gene and trimming were derived from the DNA, and the V and J assignments and clone size from that table. The table includes about 65,000 clones, roughly nine tenths detected once. CDR3 size: 16 residues. V dropped 3 bases and J dropped 2 bases, with 16 bases sitting between them. From germline, CDR1 is MNHNS and CDR2 SASEGT. The V call is TRBV6-1, the J call TRBJ1-2, with D possibly being TRBD1 (5 bases). This receptor was identified in a man between 60 and 75 years old with acute or convalescent COVID-19. Sample: peripheral blood. The CDR3, as DNA: TGTGCCAGCAGTGATGTAGCGGGGGTGAAGAACTATGGCTACACCTTC. Translating gives CASSDVAGVKNYGYTF.